These 4 T cell receptor beta chains originate from one sample sequenced in a study of relationships among human T cell subsets. Semiquantitative ARM-PCR amplified T cell receptor alpha and beta CDR3 regions from mRNA. Exponential amplification used communal superprimers after tagged nested gene-specific primers in ARM-PCR. MiXCR was run by TCRdb on the multiplex PCR reads, yielding one entry per CDR3 protein. Here the sample spans 2,000 to 3,000 distinct CDR3 sequences, roughly 40% being singletons. Sequenced sample: activated T cells sorted from blood. Subset defined: CD45RA-RO-CD69+ activated T cells. These receptor sequences come from a man aged 35 to 55 in good health.

This clonotype is large (0.1 to 1%) by share. V and J are TRBV11-2 and TRBJ2-5; D gene ambiguous. Between the trimmed V and J ends, which lost 1 base and 2 bases, there was a span of 8 bases. The length of the CDR3 is 14 residues. Germline-derived CDR1 and CDR2 are SGHAT and FQNNGV. The CDR3 DNA reads as TGTGCCAGCAGCTTAGGCTCTCAACAAGAGACCCAGTACTTC. Translation gives CASSLGSQQETQYF.

The chain couples TRBV7-9 to TRBJ2-7; tentative D call: TRBD1 (5 bases). The CDR3 loop spans 14 amino acids. Trimming cost V 4 bases and J 2 bases, with 12 bases left between them. CDR1 is SEHNR, CDR2 FQNEAQ, per germline (reference sequence). CDR3 nucleotide sequence: TGTGCCAGCAGCTCGCCAGACAGACCCTACGAGCAGTACTTC. Translated: CASSSPDRPYEQYF.

This clonotype was seen more than once but under ten times. The CDR3 region is CSARRQGSGLEGLEQYF. The CDR3 DNA reads TGCAGTGCTAGAAGACAGGGGAGTGGACTAGAAGGTCTCGAGCAGTACTTC. This chain uses TRBV20-1 with TRBJ2-7; TRBD1 might be the D (8 bases). Per germline, CDR1 DFQATT and CDR2 SNEGSKA (reference sequence). The length of the CDR3 is 17 residues. Trimming cost V 2 bases and J 6 bases, with 26 bases left between them.

V is TRBV27 and J is TRBJ2-7, with a possible D match to TRBD2 (6 bases). The V end lost 3 bases, the J end lost 3 bases, and 9 bases lay between the germline ends. This CDR3 has 13 residues. The germline V gene has CDR1 MNHEY and CDR2 SMNVEV (reference sequence). As DNA, the CDR3 is TGTGCCAGCAGTTTGATGGGGGGCTACGAGCAGTACTTC. Translating it yields CASSLMGGYEQYF.